This T cell receptor beta chain appears in the sequencing data of a study of T cells and copy number aberrations in small-cell lung cancer. Overall study results and limits: A small sample size limited this study; results need validation. Adjacent lung showed higher T-cell richness and clonality than tumors; density difference nonsignificant.

The assay was immunoSEQ multiplex PCR, and TCRdb's table has in-frame clones only and misses some. The sample yields 9,500 to 10,000 clones, around 79% seen once. All donors were smokers or heavy second-hand smokers. Normal lung tissue came from at least 2 cm beyond the tumor margin and showed no malignant cells. This clone came up a few times. The antigen is not known. The source is a man in his fifties or sixties with small cell lung cancer. Sample: normal tissue next to the tumor.

The CDR3 spells CASKRQGSNQPQHF. The DNA for the CDR3 is TGTGCCAGCAAAAGACAGGGGAGCAATCAGCCCCAGCATTTT. The genes are TRBV6-1 and TRBJ1-5; 8 bases align to TRBD1. Per the germline V gene, CDR1 is MNHNS and CDR2 is SASEGT. V lost 7 bases to trimming and J lost 1 base; unmatched junction nucleotides: 3. This CDR3 contains 14 residues.